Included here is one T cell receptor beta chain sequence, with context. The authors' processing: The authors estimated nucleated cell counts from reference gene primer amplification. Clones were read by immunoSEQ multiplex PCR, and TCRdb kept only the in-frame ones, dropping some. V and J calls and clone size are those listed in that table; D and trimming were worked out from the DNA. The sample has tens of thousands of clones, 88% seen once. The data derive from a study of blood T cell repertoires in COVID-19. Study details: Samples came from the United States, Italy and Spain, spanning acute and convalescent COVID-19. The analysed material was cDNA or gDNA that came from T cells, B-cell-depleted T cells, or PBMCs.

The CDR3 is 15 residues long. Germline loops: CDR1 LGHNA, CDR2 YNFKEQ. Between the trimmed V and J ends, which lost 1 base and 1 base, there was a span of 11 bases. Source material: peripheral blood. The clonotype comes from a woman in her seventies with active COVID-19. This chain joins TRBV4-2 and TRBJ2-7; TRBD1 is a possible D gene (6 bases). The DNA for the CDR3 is TGTGCCAGCAGCCAAGGACAGGAAAGGTCCTACGAGCAGTACTTC. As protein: CASSQGQERSYEQYF.